Listed here are 24 T cell receptor beta chains from one sample, sequenced in a study of graft-versus-host responses after intestinal transplantation. Their antigens are not known. TCRdb's copy holds only in-frame clones and misses some; the assay was immunoSEQ multiplex PCR. The table has 95,000 to 150,000 clones, approximately 92% seen once. The sequences come from unstimulated CD4+ T cells sorted from spleen or lymph node cells, collected before intestinal transplant. These receptors originate from a human donor who received an intestinal transplant.

J is TRBJ1-6 and V is TRBV27; TRBD1 aligns across 8 bases. V gave up 0 bases and J gave up 7 bases; unmatched junction bases: 8. There are 17 residues in the CDR3. Per germline, CDR1 MNHEY and CDR2 SMNVEV (reference sequence). Written as DNA, the CDR3 is TGTGCCAGCAGTTTATCGTTGGGACAGGATGTCAATTCACCCCTCCACTTT. The encoded protein is CASSLSLGQDVNSPLHF.

CDR3 DNA: TGTGCCAGCAGCTTAATTTGGGGACAGACCTTCTATGGCTACACCTTC. It translates to CASSLIWGQTFYGYTF. The chain uses TRBV7-8 and TRBJ1-2, with TRBD1 identical over 7 bases. The CDR3 has 16 residues. CDR1 is SGHVS, CDR2 FQNEAQ, per germline. The junction had 10 bases not matched to a gene; V was cut back by 2 bases and J by 4 bases. Full variable domain (outside the CDR3, taken from reference TRBV7-8 and TRBJ1-2): GAGVSQSPRYKVAKRGQDVALRCDPISGHVSLFWYQQALGQGPEFLTYFQNEAQLDKSGLPSDRFFAERPEGSVSTLKIQRTQQEDSAVYLCASSLIWGQTFYGYTFGSGTRLTVV.

The rearrangement joins TRBV7-9 to TRBJ2-7; 9 bases line up with TRBD1. CDR1 is SEHNR, CDR2 FQNEAQ, per germline (reference sequence). J lost 1 base, V lost 5 bases, and 6 bases had no gene match. The CDR3 extends over 15 amino acids. The CDR3: CASSRIGTGSYEQYF. The DNA for the CDR3 is TGTGCCAGCAGCAGGATCGGGACAGGGTCCTACGAGCAGTACTTC.

This chain uses TRBV2 with TRBJ2-3; the D is unclear. Looked up from germline, CDR1 is SNHLY and CDR2 is FYNNEI. The CDR3 extends over 13 amino acids. Trimming stripped 4 bases from V and 4 bases from J, with 9 bases between. This chain's CDR3 is CASSVSPPDTQYF. The CDR3 nucleotides are TGTGCCAGCAGTGTCTCCCCACCAGATACGCAGTATTTT.

This clone was detected only a few times. J is TRBJ2-5 and V is TRBV5-1; the D gene could be TRBD1 or TRBD2 (5 bases each). With 1 base removed from V and 4 bases from J, the gap between germline ends came to 8 bases. The CDR3 consists of 13 residues. Germline loops: CDR1 SGHRS, CDR2 YFSETQ. CDR3 nucleotides: TGCGCCAGCAGCTTGCGGGGCGCAGAGACCCAGTACTTC. This encodes CASSLRGAETQYF. The full variable domain, completed using reference TRBV5-1 and TRBJ2-5, is KAGVTQTPRYLIKTRGQQVTLSCSPISGHRSVSWYQQTPGQGLQFLFEYFSETQRNKGNFPGRFSGRQFSNSRSEMNVSTLELGDSALYLCASSLRGAETQYFGPGTRLLVL.

The CDR3 nucleotides are TGTGCCAGCAGCCTCGAACCCCAGGGGACAGATACGCAGTATTTT. It codes for CASSLEPQGTDTQYF. The V and J genes are TRBV5-4 and TRBJ2-3; weak D call: TRBD1 (6 bases). The V end lost 4 bases, the J end lost 3 bases, and 15 bases lay between the germline ends. CDR3 length: 15 amino acids. CDR1 and CDR2 from the germline V gene are SGHNT and YYREEE (reference sequence). Complete variable domain (other parts from reference TRBV5-4 and TRBJ2-3): ETGVTQSPTHLIKTRGQQVTLRCSSQSGHNTVSWYQQALGQGPQFIFQYYREEENGRGNFPPRFSGLQFPNYSSELNVNALELDDSALYLCASSLEPQGTDTQYFGPGTRLTVL.

The chain is built from TRBV2 and TRBJ1-3, with D possibly being TRBD1 (5 bases). Germline CDR1 reads SNHLY; CDR2 reads FYNNEI. CDR3 length: 15 residues. Trimming pared 8 bases from V and 4 bases from J, leaving 18 bases between. CDR3 DNA: TGTGCCAGCGGCTACAGGCCCTTGAGAGGAAACACCATATATTTT. As protein: CASGYRPLRGNTIYF.

V and J are TRBV9 and TRBJ2-6; 10 bases agree with TRBD1. The CDR3 is 17 residues long. V shed 0 bases, J shed 4 bases, and the junction held 4 bases outside the gene matches. Looked up from germline, CDR1 is SGDLS and CDR2 is YYNGEE. The CDR3 loop reads CASSVGDRGVGANVLTF. Here the CDR3 DNA reads TGTGCCAGCAGCGTAGGGGACAGGGGAGTGGGGGCCAACGTCCTGACTTTC.

This clone was seen a few times. The genes are TRBV5-4 and TRBJ1-2; no definite D call. The germline V gene encodes CDR1 SGHNT and CDR2 YYREEE (reference sequence). The V end was cut by 1 base, the J end by 2 bases, with 6 bases between. The CDR3 is 13 amino acids. The CDR3 nucleotides read TGTGCCAGCAGCTTGAACTGGAACTATGGCTACACCTTC. It codes for CASSLNWNYGYTF.

V gene TRBV6-5 combines with J gene TRBJ2-7; 12 positions match TRBD1. Germline V gene lookup returns CDR1 MNHEY and CDR2 SVGAGI. The CDR3 has 15 residues. V lost 5 bases, J lost 2 bases, and 4 bases stayed unmatched. The CDR3 loop reads CASSKGQGATYEQYF. The CDR3 nucleotides read TGTGCCAGCAGTAAGGGACAGGGGGCCACCTACGAGCAGTACTTC.

V usage is TRBV30 and J usage is TRBJ1-3; unclear D gene. CDR1 and CDR2 from the germline V gene are GTSNPN and SVGIG (reference sequence). This CDR3 has 11 residues. Trimming left V 2 bases short and J 7 bases short, with 6 bases between. The CDR3 loop is CAWSRRNTIYF. The CDR3 DNA reads TGTGCCTGGAGTCGGCGGAACACCATATATTTT.

The genes are TRBV5-1 and TRBJ2-2; D gene unclear. CDR1 is SGHRS, CDR2 YFSETQ, per germline. This CDR3 comprises 16 residues. V lost 1 base and J 3 bases, leaving 13 bases between the germline ends. Here the CDR3 reads CASSLQAYSDTGELFF. The CDR3 DNA is TGCGCCAGCAGCTTGCAGGCCTACTCGGACACCGGGGAGCTGTTTTTT.

This chain links TRBV4-1 with TRBJ2-2; 14 positions agree with TRBD2. CDR3 size: 17 residues. Trimming cost V 3 bases and J 1 base; bases outside gene matches: 1. Per germline, CDR1 MGHRA and CDR2 YSYEKL. Here the CDR3 reads CASSHGLAGGNTGELFF. The CDR3 DNA sequence: TGCGCCAGCAGCCACGGACTAGCGGGAGGGAACACCGGGGAGCTGTTTTTT.

The rearrangement joins TRBV6-5 to TRBJ1-2, with D maybe TRBD1 (6 bases). V was trimmed by 2 bases and J by 3 bases, leaving 13 bases between them. The V gene's germline CDR1 is MNHEY and CDR2 SVGAGI. The CDR3 has 15 residues. The CDR3 DNA is TGTGCCAGCAGTTACGCCACAGGGTTGTACTATGGCTACACCTTC. This gives the protein CASSYATGLYYGYTF.

A single count supports this clone. CDR3 region: CASSSQGPAGNTIYF. The DNA of the CDR3 is TGTGCCAGCAGCTCCCAGGGACCGGCTGGAAACACCATATATTTT. The chain combines TRBV7-2 with TRBJ1-3; D may be TRBD1 (5 bases). The V gene's germline CDR1 is SGHTA and CDR2 FQGNSA. V was shortened by 4 bases and J by 2 bases, with 12 bases between the two germline ends. This CDR3 is 15 amino acids long.

The sample holds one count of this clone. The V and J genes are TRBV13 and TRBJ1-1; D ambiguous. The CDR3 runs to 13 residues. Trimming removed 5 bases at V and 1 base at J, with 8 bases between. Germline V gene data show CDR1 as PRHDT and CDR2 as FYEKMQ (reference sequence). This chain's CDR3 is CASSEGPNTEAFF. CDR3 nucleotides: TGTGCCAGCAGCGAGGGCCCGAACACTGAAGCTTTCTTT.

The chain uses TRBV5-1 and TRBJ2-7; 16 positions match TRBD2. Trimming took 4 bases from V and 5 from J; bases not matched to a gene: 6. The germline V gene has CDR1 SGHRS and CDR2 YFSETQ. The CDR3 runs to 16 residues. The CDR3, as DNA: TGCGCCAGCAGCCAAGCCGGGACTAGCGGGAGGGACGAGCAGTACTTC. Translating it yields CASSQAGTSGRDEQYF.

V and J are TRBV9 and TRBJ1-4; no clear D. This CDR3 region has 13 residues. The ends were cut back, 0 bases at V and 7 bases at J, with 7 bases in the middle. CDR1 SGDLS and CDR2 YYNGEE come from the germline V gene. This CDR3 reads CASSVGSGEKLFF. Written as DNA, the CDR3 is TGTGCCAGCAGCGTAGGGAGTGGTGAAAAACTGTTTTTT.

The genes are TRBV6-1 and TRBJ1-5, with D maybe TRBD1 (5 bases). Germline CDR1 and CDR2: MNHNS and SASEGT. The CDR3 totals 16 residues. Trimming cost V 4 bases and J 4 bases, with 17 bases left between them. The DNA of the CDR3 is TGTGCCAGCAGTGGGGGGGGTACTAGCCCAAATCAGCCCCAGCATTTT. It specifies CASSGGGTSPNQPQHF.

This clone was observed a single time. CDR3 loop: CASSVRAMTDTQYF. The CDR3 region has the DNA TGTGCCAGCAGCGTACGGGCGATGACAGATACGCAGTATTTT. The chain has TRBV9 and TRBJ2-3; the D is unclear. The CDR3 covers 14 residues. Trimming took off 1 base at V and 3 bases at J, with 9 bases between the two ends. Germline CDR1 reads SGDLS; CDR2 reads YYNGEE. Complete variable domain (other parts from reference TRBV9 and TRBJ2-3): DSGVTQTPKHLITATGQRVTLRCSPRSGDLSVYWYQQSLDQGLQFLIQYYNGEERAKGNILERFSAQQFPDLHSELNLSSLELGDSALYFCASSVRAMTDTQYFGPGTRLTVL.

The chain has TRBV11-2 and TRBJ1-1; TRBD1 is a possible D gene (5 bases). CDR1 and CDR2 (germline): SGHAT, FQNNGV. V gave up 5 bases and J gave up 11 bases, with 12 bases separating them. The CDR3 totals 11 residues. The CDR3 protein is CASSVSGWAFF. For the CDR3, the DNA is TGTGCCAGCAGCGTCTCAGGGTGGGCTTTCTTT.

This rearrangement joins TRBV29-1 to TRBJ1-1; D is unresolved. Germline CDR1 SQVTM, CDR2 ANQGSEA. Trimming took 4 bases from V and 2 from J, leaving 8 bases between them. The CDR3 totals 12 residues. In nucleotides, the CDR3 is TGCAGCGTTGGACACTTCAACACTGAAGCTTTCTTT. This translates into CSVGHFNTEAFF.

This chain connects TRBV6-5 to TRBJ2-3; D is unresolved. This CDR3 has 12 residues. Germline-derived CDR1 and CDR2 are MNHEY and SVGAGI. V was clipped by 2 bases and J by 9 bases, with 9 bases between them. This CDR3 reads CASSYTLLTQYF. In DNA, the CDR3 is TGTGCCAGCAGTTACACGCTGCTAACGCAGTATTTT.

The chain employs TRBV7-3 and TRBJ2-2, with TRBD2 identical over 9 bases. There are 14 residues in the CDR3. With 9 bases clipped from V and 5 bases from J, the junction kept 7 bases outside the gene matches. Per the germline V gene, CDR1 is SGHTA and CDR2 is FQGTGA. This CDR3 is CASSAGGGTGELFF. The CDR3 DNA sequence: TGTGCCAGTTCAGCGGGAGGCGGTACCGGGGAGCTGTTTTTT. Drawing the rest from reference TRBV7-3 and TRBJ2-2, the complete variable domain is GAGVSQTPSNKVTEKGKYVELRCDPISGHTALYWYRQSLGQGPEFLIYFQGTGAADDSGLPNDRFFAVRPEGSVSTLKIQRTERGDSAVYLCASSAGGGTGELFFGEGSRLTVL.